The subject of this entry is one T cell receptor beta chain. The data are from a study of blood T cell repertoires in COVID-19. Sequenced by immunoSEQ multiplex PCR; TCRdb stores in-frame clones only, minus some. This table holds roughly 220,000 clones, around 87% found once. After removal of 5 bases from V and 0 bases from J, the junction contained 1 base not matched to a gene. From germline, CDR1 is LNHDA and CDR2 SQIVND (reference sequence). The CDR3 is 14 amino acids. This receptor was obtained from a man in his 60s with acute or convalescent COVID-19. The chain uses TRBV19 and TRBJ2-3; 8 bases fit TRBD1. Sequenced sample: peripheral blood. The chain's CDR3 is CASSRQGSTDTQYF. Here the CDR3 DNA reads TGTGCCAGTAGTCGACAGGGGAGCACAGATACGCAGTATTTT.